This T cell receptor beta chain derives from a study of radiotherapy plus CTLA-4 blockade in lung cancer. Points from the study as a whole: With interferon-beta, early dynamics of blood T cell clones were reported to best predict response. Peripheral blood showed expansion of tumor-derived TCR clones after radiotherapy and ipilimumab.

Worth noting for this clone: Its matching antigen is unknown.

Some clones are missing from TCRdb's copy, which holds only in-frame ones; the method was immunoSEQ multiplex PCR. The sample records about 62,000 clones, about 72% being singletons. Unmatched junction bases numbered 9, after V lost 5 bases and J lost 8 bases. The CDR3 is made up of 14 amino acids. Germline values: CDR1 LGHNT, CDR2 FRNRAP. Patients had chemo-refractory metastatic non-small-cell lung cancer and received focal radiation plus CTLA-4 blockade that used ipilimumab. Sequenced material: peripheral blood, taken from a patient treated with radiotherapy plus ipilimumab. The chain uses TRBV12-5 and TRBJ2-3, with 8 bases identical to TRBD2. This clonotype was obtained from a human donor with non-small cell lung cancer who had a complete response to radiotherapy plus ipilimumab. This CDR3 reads CASGQSGSSGTQYF. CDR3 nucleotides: TGTGCTAGTGGTCAGAGCGGGAGTAGCGGTACGCAGTATTTT.